The 25 T cell receptor beta chains in this list originate from one sample, sequenced in a study of PD-1 blockade in classical Hodgkin lymphoma. Measured with immunoSEQ multiplex PCR; TCRdb has only the in-frame clones, and not every one. The sample yields some 20,000 clones, 76% seen once. Described time point: cycle 4 day 1 (C4D1), after about 6 weeks of nivolumab. Every patient was affected by relapse after autologous stem cell transplantation, while exposure to brentuximab vedotin was not uniform. The sequencing used peripheral blood mononuclear cells (PBMCs), collected before the fourth cycle of nivolumab. The source of these receptors is a human donor with classical Hodgkin lymphoma.

This clone was seen a handful of times. This chain links TRBV6-1 with TRBJ2-7; 10 positions agree with TRBD2. The CDR3 runs to 17 residues. Trimming took 4 bases from V and 0 from J; bases not matched to a gene: 9. CDR1 is MNHNS, CDR2 SASEGT, per germline. The CDR3 nucleotides read TGTGCCAGCAGTGTAACTCTAGCGGGAGCCAACTCCTACGAGCAGTACTTC. Translation gives CASSVTLAGANSYEQYF.

V gene TRBV10-3 combines with J gene TRBJ2-7, with 7 bases matching TRBD2. The ends lost 5 bases at V and 4 bases at J; junction bases unmatched: 11. Looked up from germline, CDR1 is ENHRY and CDR2 is SYGVKD. The CDR3 totals 15 residues. This chain's CDR3 is CAISLPRGGLYEQYF. DNA of the CDR3: TGTGCCATCAGTCTCCCTCGCGGGGGATTATACGAGCAGTACTTC.

A remark on this clone: The junction and the germline gene differ at one end; a read error may be behind it. V is TRBV19 and J is TRBJ2-2; 8 bases are shared with TRBD1. This CDR3 spans 15 amino acids. CDR1 and CDR2 (germline): LNHDA, SQIVND (reference sequence). CDR3 residues: CASSTGGNWAGELFF. CDR3 sequence (DNA): TGTGCCAGCAGTACAGGGGGTAATTGGGCCGGGGAGCTGTTTTTT.

This clone showed up just once. The chain combines TRBV28 with TRBJ1-2; D ambiguous. CDR3 length: 14 amino acids. V was clipped by 3 bases and J by 3 bases, with 11 bases between them. Per germline, CDR1 MDHEN and CDR2 SYDVKM. DNA for the CDR3: TGTGCCAGCAGTTTCCAAAGGGCCCACTATGGCTACACCTTC. The encoded protein is CASSFQRAHYGYTF.

This clone was observed a handful of times. The rearrangement uses TRBV6-4 and TRBJ1-5; D not certain. Trimming removed 3 bases at V and 6 bases at J, with 18 bases between. The CDR3 consists of 16 residues. The germline CDR1 and CDR2 sequences are MRHNA and SNTAGT. The CDR3, as DNA: TGTGCCAGCAGTGAAATGAGTTCCGGGGTTGGTCAGCCCCAGCATTTT. Protein product: CASSEMSSGVGQPQHF.

The rearrangement uses TRBV19 and TRBJ2-5; possibly TRBD1 or TRBD2 for D (5 bases each). V lost 8 bases, J lost 4 bases, and 23 bases lay in between. The CDR3 spans 16 residues. In germline, CDR1 is LNHDA, CDR2 SQIVND (reference sequence). CDR3 sequence (DNA): TGTGCCAGTGCATTCTTGGGACCTAGCAATTTAGAGACCCAGTACTTC. Translation: CASAFLGPSNLETQYF.

The chain links TRBV19 to TRBJ2-1; TRBD2 aligns across 11 bases. The CDR3 runs 16 residues. The V segment lost 3 bases and the J segment 12 bases; nucleotides outside the gene matches: 13. Germline V gene sequence: CDR1 LNHDA, CDR2 SQIVND (reference sequence). The chain's CDR3 is CASSILGVAGGPRQFF. The CDR3 DNA reads as TGTGCCAGTAGTATTCTCGGGGTAGCGGGAGGGCCAAGGCAGTTCTTC. Full variable domain (outside the CDR3, taken from reference TRBV19 and TRBJ2-1): DGGITQSPKYLFRKEGQNVTLSCEQNLNHDAMYWYRQDPGQGLRLIYYSQIVNDFQKGDIAEGYSVSREKKESFPLTVTSAQKNPTAFYLCASSILGVAGGPRQFFGPGTRLTVL.

The V and J genes are TRBV5-1 and TRBJ2-1, with D perhaps matching TRBD2 (6 bases). V dropped 4 bases and J dropped 6 bases, with 17 bases sitting between them. Per germline, CDR1 SGHRS and CDR2 YFSETQ. This CDR3 is built from 15 residues. CDR3 coding DNA: TGCGCCAGCAGCCATAGCGGACCTGGGGCCAATGAGCAGTTCTTC. This sequence encodes CASSHSGPGANEQFF.

This clone has a single count. The chain carries TRBV19 and TRBJ1-1; D gene ambiguous. The V end was cut by 6 bases, the J end by 5 bases, with 16 bases between. This CDR3 is 14 amino acids long. Germline values: CDR1 LNHDA, CDR2 SQIVND (reference sequence). CDR3 in amino acids: CASSLLDKRTEAFF. CDR3 in DNA: TGTGCCAGTAGCCTCCTTGACAAACGTACTGAAGCTTTCTTT.

The chain employs TRBV7-2 and TRBJ1-6; D gene ambiguous. The CDR3 is made up of 12 amino acids. V lost 7 bases and J 9 bases, leaving 10 bases between the germline ends. Germline V gene sequence: CDR1 SGHTA, CDR2 FQGNSA. In DNA, the CDR3 is TGTGCCAGCACCCATTGGGGTTCACCCCTCCACTTT. It yields the protein CASTHWGSPLHF. Based on the CDR3 plus reference TRBV7-2 and TRBJ1-6, the full variable domain is GAGVSQSPSNKVTEKGKDVELRCDPISGHTALYWYRQSLGQGLEFLIYFQGNSAPDKSGLPSDRFSAERTGGSVSTLTIQRTQQEDSAVYLCASTHWGSPLHFGNGTRLTVT.

This chain links TRBV4-1 with TRBJ2-1; 10 bases agree with TRBD1. CDR3 length: 14 residues. Germline CDR1 reads MGHRA; CDR2 reads YSYEKL. With V trimmed by 6 bases and J by 12 bases, 11 bases remained unmatched. CDR3 in amino acids: CASSRQGAPSGQFF. The CDR3 DNA reads TGCGCCAGCAGTCGACAGGGGGCTCCTTCGGGGCAGTTCTTC.

The V and J genes are TRBV4-1 and TRBJ1-2; TRBD1 matches at 7 bases. The CDR3 contains 18 residues. V shed 3 bases, J shed 6 bases, and the junction held 19 bases outside the gene matches. Per the germline V gene, CDR1 is MGHRA and CDR2 is YSYEKL. CDR3 sequence reads: CASSQEAVTGPWGNGYTF. The CDR3 coding sequence is TGCGCCAGCAGCCAGGAGGCGGTGACAGGGCCTTGGGGGAATGGCTACACCTTC.

This clone came up once. The V gene is TRBV7-9, the J gene TRBJ1-1, with D possibly TRBD1 on 5 matching bases. Germline loops: CDR1 SEHNR, CDR2 FQNEAQ (reference sequence). The germline V and J ends were trimmed by 2 bases and 3 bases, with 13 bases remaining between them. The CDR3 is made up of 15 amino acids. The CDR3 region is CASSLLGHVYTEAFF. CDR3 in DNA: TGTGCCAGCAGCTTACTCGGACACGTCTACACTGAAGCTTTCTTT.

The CDR3 DNA reads as TGTGCCAGCAGTGAAGCCCGGGACAGGGCCCGGCAGCCCCAGCATTTT. It yields the protein CASSEARDRARQPQHF. This rearrangement joins TRBV6-1 to TRBJ1-5; 9 nucleotides line up with TRBD1. This CDR3 has 16 amino acids. The V gene's germline CDR1 is MNHNS and CDR2 SASEGT. The V segment lost 0 bases and the J segment 7 bases; nucleotides outside the gene matches: 7.

The chain is built from TRBV9 and TRBJ2-3, with D unresolved. The V end was cut by 0 bases, the J end by 1 base, with 0 bases between. The CDR3 contains 12 residues. Germline V gives CDR1 SGDLS, CDR2 YYNGEE. Here the CDR3 reads CASSVGTDTQYF. DNA of the CDR3: TGTGCCAGCAGCGTAGGCACAGATACGCAGTATTTT.

This sequence joins TRBV28 and TRBJ1-1, with D uncertain. The V gene's germline CDR1 is MDHEN and CDR2 SYDVKM. Trimming shortened V by 3 bases and J by 5 bases, and 10 bases separated the two germline ends. The length of the CDR3 is 13 residues. CDR3 in amino acids: CASSFLQKTEAFF. The CDR3 DNA reads TGTGCCAGCAGTTTTCTACAGAAAACTGAAGCTTTCTTT.

The chain carries TRBV4-3 and TRBJ1-2; 7 bases agree with TRBD1. The germline CDR1 and CDR2 sequences are LGHNA and YSLEER. The length of the CDR3 is 16 residues. V dropped 3 bases and J dropped 4; count of bases not matched to a gene: 11. The CDR3 protein is CASSHNRGPSSYGYTF. For the CDR3, the DNA is TGCGCCAGCAGCCATAACAGGGGTCCCTCCAGCTATGGCTACACCTTC.

The V and J genes are TRBV6-9 and TRBJ1-2; a possible D gene is TRBD1 (6 bases). This CDR3 has 13 residues. Trimming left V 4 bases short and J 8 bases short, with 14 bases between. In germline, CDR1 is MNHGY, CDR2 SVAAGI. The CDR3 reads CASSFGGMGGYTF. As DNA, the CDR3 is TGTGCCAGCAGTTTCGGGGGCATGGGCGGCTACACCTTC.

The CDR3 coding sequence is TGTGCCAGCAGCTTAGAGTCTCGGACCCAAGAGACCCAGTACTTC. Amino acids: CASSLESRTQETQYF. The chain uses TRBV7-2 and TRBJ2-5; D not resolved. CDR1 and CDR2 (germline): SGHTA, FQGNSA. V was cut by 1 base and J by 1 base, with 10 bases left in between. CDR3 length: 15 residues.

The J gene is TRBJ1-5, the V gene TRBV6-5, with a weak D call TRBD1 (6 bases). Trimming took off 4 bases at V and 5 bases at J, with 15 bases between the two ends. Germline V gene data show CDR1 as MNHEY and CDR2 as SVGAGI. The CDR3 consists of 15 residues. The CDR3 region is CASSLTARGYQPQHF. The CDR3 DNA reads as TGTGCCAGCAGTTTGACGGCAAGGGGGTATCAGCCCCAGCATTTT.

The chain couples TRBV28 to TRBJ2-7; no reliable D call. Germline V gene data show CDR1 as MDHEN and CDR2 as SYDVKM. The CDR3 spans 15 residues. Trimming pared 5 bases from V and 3 bases from J, leaving 17 bases between. The CDR3 loop reads CASSRTLGPNYEQYF. DNA for the CDR3: TGTGCCAGCAGTAGAACACTCGGGCCAAACTACGAGCAGTACTTC.

V is TRBV4-3 and J is TRBJ1-3; maybe TRBD1 (5 bases). Germline assignment: CDR1 LGHNA and CDR2 YSLEER. The germline V and J ends were trimmed by 0 bases and 2 bases, with 14 bases remaining between them. This CDR3 contains 17 residues. Written as DNA, the CDR3 is TGCGCCAGCAGCCAAGATGGCCCGGGGACCACTGGAAACACCATATATTTT. Protein: CASSQDGPGTTGNTIYF.

As to this clone: Other DNA sequences within the sample encode an identical CDR3. This chain links TRBV27 with TRBJ2-5; tentative D call: TRBD1 (5 bases). Germline assignment: CDR1 MNHEY and CDR2 SMNVEV (reference sequence). This CDR3 has 15 residues. With 5 bases removed from V and 1 base from J, the gap between germline ends came to 14 bases. The CDR3 DNA sequence: TGTGCCAGCAGTCCTACCCGACAGCTCCAAGAGACCCAGTACTTC. Translating it yields CASSPTRQLQETQYF.

This clone was recorded once. V gene TRBV5-1 combines with J gene TRBJ2-3; TRBD1 aligns across 7 bases. Per the germline V gene, CDR1 is SGHRS and CDR2 is YFSETQ. The ends lost 0 bases at V and 4 bases at J; junction bases unmatched: 2. The CDR3 is 14 amino acids. The CDR3 DNA reads TGCGCCAGCAGCTTGGGACAGGGACCAGATACGCAGTATTTT. Its translation is CASSLGQGPDTQYF.

This sequence joins TRBV4-3 and TRBJ1-5; 8 bases line up with TRBD1. Germline V lookup: CDR1 LGHNA, CDR2 YSLEER. V was pared by 3 bases and J by 7 bases, with 8 bases of the junction left unmatched. This CDR3 is built from 15 residues. The CDR3 sequence is CASSQAWTGQQPQHF. The CDR3 DNA follows: TGCGCCAGCAGCCAGGCCTGGACAGGGCAACAGCCCCAGCATTTT.